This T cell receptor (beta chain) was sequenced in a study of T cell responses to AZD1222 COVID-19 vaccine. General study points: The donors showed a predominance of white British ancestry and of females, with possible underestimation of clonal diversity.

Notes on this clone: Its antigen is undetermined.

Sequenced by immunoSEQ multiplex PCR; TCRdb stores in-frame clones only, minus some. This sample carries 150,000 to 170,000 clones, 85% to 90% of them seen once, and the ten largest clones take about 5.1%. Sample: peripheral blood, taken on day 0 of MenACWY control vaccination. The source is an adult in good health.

CDR3 in amino acids: CASSQGELFF. CDR3 sequence (DNA): TGTGCCAGCTCACAAGGGGAGCTGTTTTTT. This sequence joins TRBV18 and TRBJ2-2, with unresolved D. Per germline, CDR1 KGHSH and CDR2 LQKENI. The CDR3 is 10 residues long. Between the trimmed V and J ends, which lost 4 bases and 8 bases, there was a span of 2 bases. Variable domain in full (rest from reference TRBV18 and TRBJ2-2): NAGVMQNPRHLVRRRGQEARLRCSPMKGHSHVYWYRQLPEEGLKFMVYLQKENIIDESGMPKERFSAEFPKEGPSILRIQQVVRGDSAAYFCASSQGELFFGEGSRLTVL.